The clone carrying this T cell receptor (beta chain) turned up a few times. Each CDR3 protein gets one entry after TCRdb re-called the 5' RACE reads with MiXCR. The table shows approximately 500,000 distinct CDR3 sequences, with roughly a quarter occurring only once. The source of the sample is a study of identical twins. These data were also filed under a second study, of T cells expressing NK-cell markers.

This clonotype was sampled from a woman under 30 in good health. Sequencing input: CD4+ T cells sorted from blood.

The CDR3 DNA is TGCAGCGCGACCGCCCAGGGTCCGAAGCTTGAGACCCAGTACTTC. Translation: CSATAQGPKLETQYF. This chain uses TRBV29-1 with TRBJ2-5, with a possible D match to TRBD1 (5 bases). Germline V lookup: CDR1 SQVTM, CDR2 ANQGSEA. This CDR3 comprises 15 residues. V was cut by 7 bases and J by 5 bases, with 23 bases left in between.